These 18 T cell receptor beta chains were all obtained from the same sample, sequenced in a study of tumor-infiltrating lymphocytes in primary liver carcinoma. Scientists recovered RNA and DNA together from roughly 21-30 mg of unsorted bulk tissue. The investigators made TCR beta cDNA from around 530 ng total RNA, using a constant-region primer. Three nested multiplex PCR rounds, a slightly modified ARM-PCR, produced the libraries for TCR beta. A C-beta reverse primer was combined with TRBV1-TRBV30 forward primers in the first two PCR rounds, and each round had about 10 cycles. Via MiXCR, TCRdb re-called the multiplex PCR reads, giving one row per CDR3 protein. The repertoire holds 80,000 or so distinct CDR3 sequences, with around 75% as singletons. The sample taken for sequencing was liver tumor tissue from sampling region 4. Stated subset: tumor region T4, right-lateral pole. Receptor source: a woman in her fifties or sixties with primary liver carcinoma and hepatitis B virus infection.

This sequence joins TRBV29-1 and TRBJ2-1; 8 bases are shared with TRBD1. Germline values: CDR1 SQVTM, CDR2 ANQGSEA. Germline trimming cut 7 bases from V and 2 bases from J; bases unmatched to any gene: 7. This CDR3 comprises 14 residues. The CDR3 sequence is CSGRTGQPYNEQFF. The CDR3 region has the DNA TGCAGCGGAAGGACAGGGCAACCCTACAATGAGCAGTTCTTC.

The chain combines TRBV18 with TRBJ2-3; possible D gene TRBD1, 6 bases. There are 14 residues in the CDR3. Looked up from germline, CDR1 is KGHSH and CDR2 is LQKENI. The V and J ends lost 0 bases and 11 bases respectively, with 15 bases between them. CDR3 DNA sequence: TGTGCCAGCTCACCACCGACAGGAACCAATATGCAGTATTTT. It translates to CASSPPTGTNMQYF.

V and J are TRBV7-3 and TRBJ2-4; weak D call: TRBD1 (5 bases). The germline V and J ends were trimmed by 8 bases and 10 bases, with 18 bases remaining between them. The CDR3 runs 13 residues. CDR1 SGHTA and CDR2 FQGTGA come from the germline V gene. The CDR3: CASGLNGQGIQYF. CDR3 DNA: TGTGCCAGCGGCCTAAATGGACAAGGGATTCAGTACTTC.

With respect to this clonotype: The junction departs from germline at one end; a sequencing error may be responsible. V and J are TRBV4-2 and TRBJ2-7; TRBD2 matches at 9 bases. The CDR3 runs 16 residues. Germline values: CDR1 LGHNA, CDR2 YNFKEQ. This CDR3 reads CASSQGSSGDSYEQCF. In DNA, the CDR3 is TGTGCCAGCAGCCAGGGGTCTAGCGGGGACTCCTACGAGCAGTGCTTC.

This clonotype has ten or more counts. V gene TRBV28 combines with J gene TRBJ1-4; possible D gene TRBD1, 5 bases. V was trimmed by 7 bases and J by 7 bases, leaving 19 bases between them. CDR3 size: 15 residues. The germline V gene has CDR1 MDHEN and CDR2 SYDVKM. This chain's CDR3 is CASNSIRQGGEKLFF. Written as DNA, the CDR3 is TGTGCCAGCAACAGCATCCGCCAGGGTGGTGAAAAACTGTTTTTT.

Turning to this clonotype: This may be a read error: a much more frequent sequence differs by one nucleotide. V usage is TRBV29-1 and J usage is TRBJ2-5, with 8 nucleotides matching TRBD1. CDR3 length: 14 amino acids. Germline CDR1 SQVTM, CDR2 ANQGSEA. The CDR3 is CSVEVRGLGETRYF. CDR3 bases: TGCAGCGTTGAGGTCAGGGGGCTGGGGGAGACCCGGTACTTC. Combining the CDR3 with reference TRBV29-1 and TRBJ2-5 gives the whole variable domain SAVISQKPSRDICQRGTSLTIQCQVDSQVTMMFWYRQQPGQSLTLIATANQGSEATYESGFVIDKFPISRPNLTFSTLTVSNMSPEDSSIYLCSVEVRGLGETRYFGPGTRLLVL.

The chain is built from TRBV29-1 and TRBJ2-3; TRBD1 aligns across 8 bases. In germline, CDR1 is SQVTM, CDR2 ANQGSEA. V lost 7 bases to trimming and J lost 2 bases; unmatched junction nucleotides: 11. The CDR3 loop spans 15 amino acids. Written as DNA, the CDR3 is TGCAGCGCTACGACAGGGGTCAGCGACACAGATACGCAGTATTTT. It translates to CSATTGVSDTDTQYF.

This rearrangement joins TRBV6-5 to TRBJ1-2; maybe TRBD1 (5 bases). The V end lost 0 bases, the J end lost 10 bases, and 12 bases lay between the germline ends. CDR1 is MNHEY, CDR2 SVGAGI, per germline. CDR3 length: 13 residues. CDR3 residues: CASSYSGVGDYTF. The CDR3 nucleotides read TGTGCCAGCAGTTACTCGGGGGTAGGAGACTACACCTTC.

About this clonotype itself: A much larger clone lies one base from this, so it may be a read error. The V call is TRBV28, the J call TRBJ1-1; D uncertain. Germline-derived CDR1 and CDR2 are MDHEN and SYDVKM. This CDR3 region has 11 residues. Trimming shortened V by 5 bases and J by 12 bases, and 13 bases separated the two germline ends. The CDR3 region is CASSIRMATFF. The CDR3 DNA reads as TGTGCCAGCAGTATCAGGATGGCAACTTTCTTT.

In this sample, this clonotype turned up many times. The chain joins TRBV29-1 to TRBJ2-2, with TRBD2 identical over 8 bases. V lost 7 bases and J lost 7; bases outside the gene matches: 5. Germline CDR1 is SQVTM and CDR2 is ANQGSEA. The length of the CDR3 is 12 residues. Here the CDR3 reads CSAERGGGELFF. CDR3 nucleotide sequence: TGCAGCGCCGAACGGGGGGGCGGGGAGCTGTTTTTT.

This clonotype has just a few counts. The conserved phenylalanine or tryptophan normally closing the CDR3 is absent here, so this likely arose from a read error. This chain connects TRBV7-9 to TRBJ1-4, with 9 positions matching TRBD1. Germline assignment: CDR1 SEHNR and CDR2 FQNEAQ (reference sequence). The CDR3 contains 18 residues. The CDR3 spells CDSSLSAGQGTTNEKLFL. In DNA form, the CDR3 reads TGTGACAGCAGCTTATCCGCGGGACAGGGAACAACTAATGAAAAACTGTTTTTA.

The V call is TRBV11-1, the J call TRBJ1-2, with D tentatively TRBD1 (6 bases). Germline CDR1 reads SGHAT; CDR2 reads FQDESV (reference sequence). V lost 6 bases to trimming and J lost 5 bases, with 16 bases between them. This CDR3 is built from 14 residues. CDR3 sequence: CASRFMDSIYGYTF. The CDR3 DNA is TGTGCCAGCAGGTTTATGGACAGCATTTATGGCTACACCTTC.

Remarks on this clonotype: A read error is possible here, since a much larger clone lies one base away. The chain recombines TRBV5-1 with TRBJ1-1; possible D gene TRBD1, 6 bases. Deletions cut 8 bases from V and 0 bases from J, with 17 bases between. Germline CDR1 is SGHRS and CDR2 is YFSETQ. This CDR3 spans 15 amino acids. The DNA of the CDR3 is TGCGCCAGGAACCCGAGGGGGGCAATGAACACTGAAGCTTTCTTT. Translating it yields CARNPRGAMNTEAFF. Looking up the rest from reference TRBV5-1 and TRBJ1-1 gives the full variable domain: KAGVTQTPRYLIKTRGQQVTLSCSPISGHRSVSWYQQTPGQGLQFLFEYFSETQRNKGNFPGRFSGRQFSNSRSEMNVSTLELGDSALYLCARNPRGAMNTEAFFGQGTRLTVV.

This clonotype is a singleton in its sample. One end of the junction does not line up with germline, which may come from a read error. The chain combines TRBV11-1 with TRBJ2-6, with D possibly called TRBD1 or TRBD2 (6 bases each). Germline CDR1 reads SGHAT; CDR2 reads FQDESV (reference sequence). The CDR3 spans 15 residues. CDR3 residues: CTSSPSGAEANVLAF. The CDR3 DNA reads TGTACCAGCAGCCCCTCGGGGGCTGAGGCCAACGTCCTGGCTTTC.

Note on this clonotype: At one end, the junction sequence differs from germline, possibly due to a read error. This sequence joins TRBV10-3 and TRBJ1-4; D remains unclear. Germline values: CDR1 ENHRY, CDR2 SYGVKD. The CDR3 covers 15 residues. This CDR3 is CVISDARSTNEKLFF. CDR3 nucleotide sequence: TGTGTCATCAGTGATGCCCGTTCGACTAATGAAAAACTGTTTTTT.

As for this clonotype: One end of the junction is discordant with germline, which a read error may explain. This chain joins TRBV12-3 or TRBV12-4 and TRBJ1-2; D gene ambiguous. This CDR3 is 12 amino acids long. This CDR3 is CASCFPVDGYTF. The CDR3 coding sequence is TGTGCCAGCTGTTTCCCCGTGGATGGCTACACCTTC.

About this clonotype: A read error may explain this, as a much larger clone is one base away. V usage is TRBV4-1 and J usage is TRBJ1-2; D perhaps matches TRBD1 (5 bases). Between the trimmed V and J ends, which lost 1 base and 3 bases, there was a span of 15 bases. Germline CDR1 MGHRA, CDR2 YSYEKL. This CDR3 spans 16 amino acids. Here the CDR3 reads CASSQGTPGRDYGYTF. Written as DNA, the CDR3 is TGCGCCAGCAGCCAAGGTACGCCGGGGCGCGACTATGGCTACACCTTC.

As to this clonotype: One junction end disagrees with the germline gene, perhaps due to a read error. The chain is built from TRBV4-1 and TRBJ1-2; D call uncertain. CDR3 length equals 11 residues. Germline CDR1 and CDR2: MGHRA and YSYEKL. The chain's CDR3 is CASSQVNSPAF. The CDR3 coding sequence is TGTGCCAGCAGCCAAGTCAACAGCCCAGCCTTC.